Below are 15 T cell receptor beta chains sequenced from a single sample in a study of PD-1 blockade in classical Hodgkin lymphoma. Sequencing was performed with immunoSEQ multiplex PCR; in TCRdb, only in-frame clones are kept and a portion is missing. Found here are 90,000 or so clones, 92% of them singletons; the top ten hold less than 3%. Every patient relapsed after autologous stem cell transplantation, and brentuximab vedotin exposure varied. The specimen comprised peripheral blood mononuclear cells (PBMCs), sampled before the second cycle of nivolumab. All receptors derive from a human donor with classical Hodgkin lymphoma.

The rearrangement joins TRBV11-2 to TRBJ2-6; 9 bases agree with TRBD1. The CDR3 covers 18 residues. The germline gives CDR1 SGHAT, CDR2 FQNNGV. The V and J ends lost 5 bases and 3 bases, in that order; junction bases with no gene match: 11. CDR3 DNA: TGTGCCAGCAGCCTAACCTACAGGGGGCAGGGTGGGGCCAACGTCCTGACTTTC. Translation: CASSLTYRGQGGANVLTF. Using reference TRBV11-2 and TRBJ2-6 for the parts outside the CDR3, the full variable domain is EAGVAQSPRYKIIEKRQSVAFWCNPISGHATLYWYQQILGQGPKLLIQFQNNGVVDDSQLPKDRFSAERLKGVDSTLKIQPAKLEDSAVYLCASSLTYRGQGGANVLTFGAGSRLTVL.

The chain recombines TRBV27 with TRBJ1-2; 7 bases fit TRBD1. Germline V gives CDR1 MNHEY, CDR2 SMNVEV (reference sequence). The CDR3 has 15 amino acids. Trimming removed 0 bases from V and 1 base from J; junction bases left unmatched: 2. The CDR3 reads CASSLSGQNNYGYTF. CDR3 nucleotides: TGTGCCAGCAGTTTATCGGGACAGAATAACTATGGCTACACCTTC.

The rearrangement links TRBV7-9 to TRBJ1-1; D unresolved. The germline V gene encodes CDR1 SEHNR and CDR2 FQNEAQ (reference sequence). The CDR3 extends over 15 amino acids. Trimming removed 6 bases at V and 1 base at J, with 15 bases between. CDR3 bases: TGTGCCAGCAGTCAGAAAGGAGCACAGAACACTGAAGCTTTCTTT. This sequence encodes CASSQKGAQNTEAFF.

This sequence joins TRBV5-5 and TRBJ2-5; 8 positions match TRBD1. CDR1 and CDR2 from the germline V gene are SGHKS and YYEKEE (reference sequence). This CDR3 region has 14 residues. V was pared by 5 bases and J by 5 bases, with 8 bases of the junction left unmatched. The CDR3 region is CASRRTGMGETQYF. For the CDR3, the DNA is TGTGCCAGCAGACGGACAGGGATGGGGGAGACCCAGTACTTC.

The chain uses TRBV11-2 and TRBJ2-7, with 9 positions matching TRBD1. The germline V gene has CDR1 SGHAT and CDR2 FQNNGV. CDR3 size: 15 residues. J was trimmed by 11 bases and V by 5 bases; bases with no gene match: 16. The DNA of the CDR3 is TGTGCCAGCAGCCCGCGGGGTTTCGTCCGGGACAGGGAGTACTTC. Protein sequence: CASSPRGFVRDREYF.

The rearrangement joins TRBV28 to TRBJ1-5, with D perhaps matching TRBD1 (5 bases). The V and J ends lost 3 bases and 7 bases respectively, with 19 bases between them. Per the germline V gene, CDR1 is MDHEN and CDR2 is SYDVKM. CDR3 length equals 16 residues. Here the CDR3 reads CASSLRGRGYSQPQHF. Written as DNA, the CDR3 is TGTGCCAGCAGTTTGAGGGGTCGGGGGTATAGCCAGCCCCAGCATTTT.

The rearrangement links TRBV19 to TRBJ2-1; D remains ambiguous. The CDR3 is 15 amino acids. Trimming cost V 6 bases and J 6 bases, with 18 bases left between them. Per germline, CDR1 LNHDA and CDR2 SQIVND (reference sequence). CDR3 protein: CASRIRNPLGNEQFF. The DNA of the CDR3 is TGTGCCAGTAGGATCAGGAACCCCCTGGGCAATGAGCAGTTCTTC. The whole variable domain, remainder taken from reference TRBV19 and TRBJ2-1, is DGGITQSPKYLFRKEGQNVTLSCEQNLNHDAMYWYRQDPGQGLRLIYYSQIVNDFQKGDIAEGYSVSREKKESFPLTVTSAQKNPTAFYLCASRIRNPLGNEQFFGPGTRLTVL.

The chain couples TRBV15 to TRBJ1-2; D perhaps matches TRBD1 (6 bases). CDR3 length: 15 residues. V lost 7 bases to trimming and J lost 7 bases, with 22 bases between them. Germline V gene sequence: CDR1 LNHNV, CDR2 YYDKDF (reference sequence). The DNA for the CDR3 is TGTGCCACCACTCGTGAGGGGGATTCCGTCCGTGGCTACACCTTC. This sequence encodes CATTREGDSVRGYTF.

This chain's CDR3 is CASSKQGGTNLFYGYTF. CDR3 nucleotides: TGTGCCAGTAGTAAACAGGGAGGGACCAATCTCTTCTATGGCTACACCTTC. The chain employs TRBV19 and TRBJ1-2, with D possibly matching TRBD1 (6 bases). This CDR3 contains 17 residues. Trimming left V 4 bases short and J 4 bases short, with 22 bases between. CDR1 LNHDA and CDR2 SQIVND come from the germline V gene (reference sequence).

The chain carries TRBV30 and TRBJ2-7; D is perhaps TRBD2 (5 bases). The CDR3 sequence is 15 residues long. Germline CDR1 GTSNPN, CDR2 SVGIG (reference sequence). The V end was cut by 7 bases, the J end by 5 bases, with 24 bases between. The CDR3, as DNA: TGTGCCTCCTCGGTGGGGAGCACGAACGTGAACGAGCAGTACTTC. Translation: CASSVGSTNVNEQYF.

The genes are TRBV28 and TRBJ1-2; TRBD1 matches at 8 bases. Trimming removed 3 bases from V and 2 bases from J; junction bases left unmatched: 11. Germline V gene sequence: CDR1 MDHEN, CDR2 SYDVKM. The CDR3 spans 17 residues. The CDR3 is CASSFRQGAVVNYGYTF. In DNA, the CDR3 is TGTGCCAGCAGTTTCCGGCAGGGGGCCGTGGTAAACTATGGCTACACCTTC.

The chain uses TRBV9 and TRBJ2-7; D might be TRBD1 (5 bases). CDR3 length: 15 residues. Germline loops: CDR1 SGDLS, CDR2 YYNGEE. V lost 0 bases and J 0 bases, leaving 10 bases between the germline ends. This CDR3 is CASSVETVSSYEQYF. The CDR3, as DNA: TGTGCCAGCAGCGTAGAGACAGTGAGCTCCTACGAGCAGTACTTC. The complete variable domain, with remaining parts taken from reference TRBV9 and TRBJ2-7, reads DSGVTQTPKHLITATGQRVTLRCSPRSGDLSVYWYQQSLDQGLQFLIQYYNGEERAKGNILERFSAQQFPDLHSELNLSSLELGDSALYFCASSVETVSSYEQYFGPGTRLTVT.

This rearrangement joins TRBV15 to TRBJ2-1, with 7 nucleotides matching TRBD2. Unmatched junction bases numbered 6, after V lost 6 bases and J lost 1 base. Germline V gene lookup returns CDR1 LNHNV and CDR2 YYDKDF (reference sequence). The CDR3 sequence is 15 residues long. The CDR3 protein is CATRTSVSSYNEQFF. The CDR3 DNA reads TGTGCCACCAGAACTAGCGTCAGTTCCTACAATGAGCAGTTCTTC.

This clone was seen a handful of times. The chain uses TRBV7-6 and TRBJ2-3; 8 positions match TRBD2. This CDR3 contains 16 residues. V lost 5 bases and J lost 0; bases outside the gene matches: 7. Germline V gives CDR1 SGHVS, CDR2 FNYEAQ. Written as DNA, the CDR3 is TGTGCCAGCAGCCCCGGGGGGGGGTCTAGCACAGATACGCAGTATTTT. Translating gives CASSPGGGSSTDTQYF.

The J gene is TRBJ2-5, the V gene TRBV7-9; a possible D gene is TRBD1 (6 bases). This CDR3 has 11 residues. Germline-derived CDR1 and CDR2 are SEHNR and FQNEAQ (reference sequence). V dropped 6 bases and J dropped 5 bases, with 7 bases sitting between them. The CDR3 sequence: CASRTGETQYF. CDR3 nucleotide sequence: TGTGCCAGCAGAACAGGGGAGACCCAGTACTTC.